This is a list of T cell receptor beta chains from one sample in a study of control samples from healthy donors and cancer patients. Method: immunoSEQ multiplex PCR; TCRdb's copy keeps in-frame clones and lacks some. The data show over 100,000 clones, just under 95% seen once. The sample was blood. The receptors stem from a man aged 18 to 29 in good health. CDR3s include the opening cysteine and the closing phenylalanine or tryptophan. The order of the fields is clone size, D gene, J gene, CDR3 length, V gene, CDR3 protein, CDR3 DNA. A D gene is named only where the DNA matches it firmly. Clone size, where shown, is once, few, many, or a class for clones that have expanded.

clone_size: NA; d_call: NA; j_call: TRBJ2-7; cdr3_length: 18; v_call: TRBV5-6; cdr3_aa: CASSLRPGAKPFHYEQYF; cdr3_nt: TGTGCCAGCAGCTTGAGACCGGGGGCAAAGCCCTTCCACTACGAGCAGTACTTC
clone_size: NA; d_call: NA; j_call: TRBJ2-2; cdr3_length: 14; v_call: TRBV2; cdr3_aa: CASTVTQNTGELFF; cdr3_nt: TGTGCCAGCACGGTGACACAGAACACCGGGGAGCTGTTTTTT
clone_size: once; d_call: TRBD1; j_call: TRBJ2-1; cdr3_length: 14; v_call: TRBV29-1; cdr3_aa: CSVATGGSGNEQFF; cdr3_nt: TGCAGCGTCGCGACAGGGGGCTCGGGGAATGAGCAGTTCTTC
clone_size: NA; d_call: TRBD1; j_call: TRBJ2-7; cdr3_length: 14; v_call: TRBV7-2; cdr3_aa: CASSPRGPGGEQYF; cdr3_nt: TGTGCCAGCAGCCCGCGAGGTCCAGGGGGCGAGCAGTACTTC
clone_size: NA; d_call: NA; j_call: TRBJ2-2; cdr3_length: 12; v_call: TRBV5-1; cdr3_aa: CASRENTGELFF; cdr3_nt: TGCGCCAGCAGGGAGAACACCGGGGAGCTGTTTTTT
clone_size: NA; d_call: NA; j_call: TRBJ2-5; cdr3_length: 13; v_call: TRBV28; cdr3_aa: CASSSGARETQYF; cdr3_nt: TGTGCCAGCAGTTCGGGGGCACGGGAGACCCAGTACTTC
clone_size: NA; d_call: NA; j_call: TRBJ1-6; cdr3_length: 15; v_call: TRBV4-2; cdr3_aa: CASSQEGERGKILHF; cdr3_nt: TGTGCCAGCAGCCAAGAGGGGGAAAGAGGGAAGATCCTCCACTTT
clone_size: once; d_call: TRBD1; j_call: TRBJ1-5; cdr3_length: 14; v_call: TRBV7-2; cdr3_aa: CASSARQGGQPQHF; cdr3_nt: TGTGCCAGCAGCGCGCGACAGGGAGGTCAGCCCCAGCATTTT
clone_size: NA; d_call: TRBD2; j_call: TRBJ2-5; cdr3_length: 14; v_call: TRBV11-2; cdr3_aa: CASSPRLAGETQYF; cdr3_nt: TGTGCCAGCAGCCCCCGGCTAGCGGGAGAGACCCAGTACTTC
clone_size: NA; d_call: NA; j_call: TRBJ1-3; cdr3_length: 16; v_call: TRBV6-1; cdr3_aa: CASSEVTDLSGNTIYF; cdr3_nt: TGTGCCAGCAGTGAAGTTACGGATCTCTCTGGAAACACCATATATTTT
clone_size: NA; d_call: NA; j_call: TRBJ2-5; cdr3_length: 13; v_call: TRBV27; cdr3_aa: CASSFDVGVTQYF; cdr3_nt: TGTGCCAGCAGTTTCGACGTTGGAGTGACCCAGTACTTC
clone_size: NA; d_call: TRBD2; j_call: TRBJ2-3; cdr3_length: 16; v_call: TRBV24-1; cdr3_aa: CATSDPERGGTDTQYF; cdr3_nt: TGTGCCACCAGTGATCCAGAGCGGGGGGGCACAGATACGCAGTATTTT
clone_size: NA; d_call: NA; j_call: TRBJ2-7; cdr3_length: 16; v_call: TRBV5-1; cdr3_aa: CASSLEPGVPPNEQYF; cdr3_nt: TGCGCCAGCAGCTTGGAGCCGGGGGTTCCCCCAAACGAGCAGTACTTC
clone_size: once; d_call: NA; j_call: TRBJ1-2; cdr3_length: 14; v_call: TRBV6-5; cdr3_aa: CASLDRTGIQGYTF; cdr3_nt: TGTGCCAGCTTGGACCGTACGGGAATTCAGGGCTACACCTTC
clone_size: NA; d_call: NA; j_call: TRBJ1-3; cdr3_length: 15; v_call: TRBV5-1; cdr3_aa: CASSAPASSGNTIYF; cdr3_nt: TGCGCCAGCAGCGCTCCGGCCTCCTCTGGAAACACCATATATTTT
clone_size: NA; d_call: NA; j_call: TRBJ1-1; cdr3_length: 13; v_call: TRBV6-5; cdr3_aa: CASSKPPTGEAFF; cdr3_nt: TGTGCCAGCAGTAAACCCCCTACAGGGGAAGCTTTCTTT
clone_size: few; d_call: NA; j_call: TRBJ1-1; cdr3_length: 13; v_call: TRBV6-4; cdr3_aa: CASSVAENTEAFF; cdr3_nt: TGTGCCAGCAGTGTGGCGGAGAACACTGAAGCTTTCTTT
clone_size: NA; d_call: NA; j_call: TRBJ1-6; cdr3_length: 13; v_call: TRBV15; cdr3_aa: CATSRDRGSPLHF; cdr3_nt: TGTGCCACCAGCAGAGACAGGGGTTCACCCCTCCACTTT
clone_size: NA; d_call: NA; j_call: TRBJ1-1; cdr3_length: 12; v_call: TRBV6-5; cdr3_aa: CASSRAGTEAFF; cdr3_nt: TGTGCCAGCAGCAGGGCGGGCACTGAAGCTTTCTTT
clone_size: NA; d_call: NA; j_call: TRBJ2-7; cdr3_length: 16; v_call: TRBV3-1/TRBV3-2; cdr3_aa: CASSQAGTRSSYEQYF; cdr3_nt: TGTGCCAGCAGCCAAGCAGGTACCAGGAGCTCCTACGAGCAGTACTTC
clone_size: once; d_call: NA; j_call: TRBJ2-1; cdr3_length: 15; v_call: TRBV7-9; cdr3_aa: CASSPGRSSYNEQFF; cdr3_nt: TGTGCCAGCAGCCCAGGACGGAGCTCCTACAATGAGCAGTTCTTC
clone_size: NA; d_call: NA; j_call: TRBJ1-6; cdr3_length: 14; v_call: TRBV10-3; cdr3_aa: CAINLGGGNSPLHF; cdr3_nt: TGTGCCATCAACCTCGGGGGCGGTAATTCACCCCTCCACTTT
clone_size: NA; d_call: NA; j_call: TRBJ2-5; cdr3_length: 15; v_call: TRBV7-9; cdr3_aa: CASSRGNRGGETQYF; cdr3_nt: TGTGCCAGCAGCCGTGGGAACAGGGGAGGAGAGACCCAGTACTTC
clone_size: NA; d_call: NA; j_call: TRBJ1-1; cdr3_length: 11; v_call: TRBV29-1; cdr3_aa: CSVVSGTEAFF; cdr3_nt: TGCAGCGTTGTAAGTGGCACTGAAGCTTTCTTT
clone_size: NA; d_call: NA; j_call: TRBJ2-7; cdr3_length: 15; v_call: TRBV7-9; cdr3_aa: CASSRHELQAYEQYF; cdr3_nt: TGTGCCAGCAGCCGACACGAACTACAGGCCTACGAGCAGTACTTC
clone_size: NA; d_call: TRBD2; j_call: TRBJ2-2; cdr3_length: 17; v_call: TRBV4-2; cdr3_aa: CASRALAGGPNTGELFF; cdr3_nt: TGTGCCAGCCGAGCCCTGGCGGGGGGACCGAACACCGGGGAGCTGTTTTTT
clone_size: NA; d_call: TRBD1; j_call: TRBJ2-2; cdr3_length: 16; v_call: TRBV11-1; cdr3_aa: CASSVSGTGGAGELFF; cdr3_nt: TGTGCCAGCAGCGTATCCGGGACAGGGGGGGCCGGGGAGCTGTTTTTT
clone_size: NA; d_call: NA; j_call: TRBJ2-4; cdr3_length: 12; v_call: TRBV6-2/TRBV6-3; cdr3_aa: CASSYTRNIQYF; cdr3_nt: TGTGCCAGCAGTTATACGCGAAACATTCAGTACTTC
clone_size: NA; d_call: NA; j_call: TRBJ2-7; cdr3_length: 13; v_call: TRBV15; cdr3_aa: CATSRSTGNEQYF; cdr3_nt: TGTGCCACCAGCAGATCGACGGGGAACGAGCAGTACTTC
clone_size: NA; d_call: NA; j_call: TRBJ1-5; cdr3_length: 14; v_call: TRBV9; cdr3_aa: CASSVGVGNQPQHF; cdr3_nt: TGTGCCAGCAGCGTGGGGGTGGGCAATCAGCCCCAGCATTTT
clone_size: NA; d_call: NA; j_call: TRBJ2-1; cdr3_length: 14; v_call: TRBV3-1/TRBV3-2; cdr3_aa: CASSQRQWAGEQFF; cdr3_nt: TGTGCCAGCAGCCAAAGACAGTGGGCAGGTGAGCAGTTCTTC
clone_size: few; d_call: NA; j_call: TRBJ1-4; cdr3_length: 16; v_call: TRBV11-2; cdr3_aa: CASSSYKGRLNEKLFF; cdr3_nt: TGTGCCAGCAGCTCGTATAAGGGACGTTTAAATGAAAAACTGTTTTTT
clone_size: NA; d_call: NA; j_call: TRBJ2-6; cdr3_length: 15; v_call: TRBV4-1; cdr3_aa: CASSQHSLGANVLTF; cdr3_nt: TGCGCCAGCAGCCAGCACTCTTTGGGGGCCAACGTCCTGACTTTC
clone_size: NA; d_call: TRBD1; j_call: TRBJ1-3; cdr3_length: 16; v_call: TRBV23-1; cdr3_aa: CASSQRDRERGNTIYF; cdr3_nt: TGCGCCAGCAGTCAAAGGGACAGGGAACGTGGAAACACCATATATTTT
clone_size: NA; d_call: NA; j_call: TRBJ2-7; cdr3_length: 15; v_call: TRBV9; cdr3_aa: CASSVGTRASYEQYF; cdr3_nt: TGTGCCAGCAGCGTAGGAACCAGGGCTTCCTACGAGCAGTACTTC
clone_size: once; d_call: NA; j_call: TRBJ1-4; cdr3_length: 11; v_call: TRBV25-1; cdr3_aa: CASSEWEKLFF; cdr3_nt: TGTGCCAGCAGTGAATGGGAAAAACTGTTTTTT
clone_size: NA; d_call: NA; j_call: TRBJ1-1; cdr3_length: 14; v_call: TRBV6-6; cdr3_aa: CVSSYEAGASEAFF; cdr3_nt: TGTGTCAGCAGTTACGAGGCAGGGGCGTCTGAAGCTTTCTTT
clone_size: NA; d_call: NA; j_call: TRBJ2-2; cdr3_length: 13; v_call: TRBV18; cdr3_aa: CASSPPSSWELFF; cdr3_nt: TGTGCCAGCTCACCACCAAGTAGCTGGGAGCTGTTTTTT
clone_size: NA; d_call: TRBD1; j_call: TRBJ1-6; cdr3_length: 15; v_call: TRBV9; cdr3_aa: CASSPYTGGESPLHF; cdr3_nt: TGTGCCAGCAGCCCCTATACAGGGGGTGAATCACCCCTCCACTTT
clone_size: NA; d_call: TRBD2; j_call: TRBJ2-3; cdr3_length: 16; v_call: TRBV9; cdr3_aa: CASSVVLAGSTDTQYF; cdr3_nt: TGTGCCAGCAGCGTAGTGCTAGCGGGGAGCACAGATACGCAGTATTTT
clone_size: NA; d_call: NA; j_call: TRBJ1-2; cdr3_length: 15; v_call: TRBV11-2; cdr3_aa: CASSLDGGGGYGYTF; cdr3_nt: TGTGCCAGCAGCTTAGATGGGGGGGGCGGCTATGGCTACACCTTC
clone_size: few; d_call: TRBD2; j_call: TRBJ2-5; cdr3_length: 14; v_call: TRBV18; cdr3_aa: CASSPETSGETQYF; cdr3_nt: TGTGCCAGCTCACCAGAGACTAGCGGCGAGACCCAGTACTTC
clone_size: NA; d_call: NA; j_call: TRBJ2-1; cdr3_length: 15; v_call: TRBV9; cdr3_aa: CASSATGGQYNEQFF; cdr3_nt: TGTGCCAGCAGCGCCACGGGGGGCCAATACAATGAGCAGTTCTTC
clone_size: NA; d_call: NA; j_call: TRBJ1-4; cdr3_length: 12; v_call: TRBV30; cdr3_aa: CAWSVRGEKLFF; cdr3_nt: TGTGCCTGGAGTGTACGAGGTGAAAAACTGTTTTTT
clone_size: NA; d_call: NA; j_call: TRBJ1-1; cdr3_length: 17; v_call: TRBV11-2; cdr3_aa: CASSRRRPREMNTEAFF; cdr3_nt: TGTGCCAGCAGCCGCCGACGGCCCAGAGAAATGAACACTGAAGCTTTCTTT
clone_size: NA; d_call: TRBD1; j_call: TRBJ1-2; cdr3_length: 14; v_call: TRBV5-4; cdr3_aa: CASSLDGQGDGYTF; cdr3_nt: TGTGCCAGCAGCTTGGACGGACAGGGCGATGGCTACACCTTC
clone_size: NA; d_call: NA; j_call: TRBJ1-2; cdr3_length: 13; v_call: TRBV30; cdr3_aa: CAWRPGRNYGYTF; cdr3_nt: TGTGCCTGGAGACCGGGACGGAACTATGGCTACACCTTC
clone_size: NA; d_call: NA; j_call: TRBJ2-2; cdr3_length: 13; v_call: TRBV6-5; cdr3_aa: CASRGTQGGELFF; cdr3_nt: TGTGCCAGCAGAGGGACGCAGGGCGGGGAGCTGTTTTTT
clone_size: NA; d_call: TRBD1; j_call: TRBJ1-1; cdr3_length: 15; v_call: TRBV18; cdr3_aa: CASTPSGTGNTEAFF; cdr3_nt: TGTGCCAGCACACCCTCAGGGACAGGGAACACTGAAGCTTTCTTT
clone_size: NA; d_call: TRBD1; j_call: TRBJ1-6; cdr3_length: 15; v_call: TRBV6-6; cdr3_aa: CASSYAGQGDSPLHF; cdr3_nt: TGTGCCAGCAGTTACGCGGGACAGGGAGATTCACCCCTCCACTTT
clone_size: NA; d_call: NA; j_call: TRBJ1-5; cdr3_length: 13; v_call: TRBV18; cdr3_aa: CASSPGGGQPQHF; cdr3_nt: TGTGCCAGCTCACCAGGAGGTGGCCAGCCCCAGCATTTT
clone_size: NA; d_call: TRBD1; j_call: TRBJ2-2; cdr3_length: 14; v_call: TRBV10-3; cdr3_aa: CAISGQGNTGELFF; cdr3_nt: TGTGCCATCAGTGGACAGGGGAACACCGGGGAGCTGTTTTTT
clone_size: NA; d_call: NA; j_call: TRBJ1-5; cdr3_length: 19; v_call: TRBV7-4; cdr3_aa: CASSVKRIRKWESNQPQHF; cdr3_nt: TGTGCCAGCAGCGTTAAACGGATCCGAAAATGGGAGAGCAATCAGCCCCAGCATTTT
clone_size: NA; d_call: NA; j_call: TRBJ1-1; cdr3_length: 13; v_call: TRBV7-9; cdr3_aa: CASSYRASTEAFF; cdr3_nt: TGTGCCAGCAGCTACAGGGCTAGCACTGAAGCTTTCTTT
clone_size: NA; d_call: NA; j_call: TRBJ1-1; cdr3_length: 18; v_call: TRBV7-2; cdr3_aa: CASSFTSRGIGTNTEAFF; cdr3_nt: TGTGCCAGCAGCTTTACATCCAGGGGCATCGGAACCAACACTGAAGCTTTCTTT
clone_size: NA; d_call: TRBD1; j_call: TRBJ2-3; cdr3_length: 16; v_call: TRBV9; cdr3_aa: CASSVEPRQGGDTQYF; cdr3_nt: TGTGCCAGCAGCGTAGAGCCGAGACAGGGGGGGGATACGCAGTATTTT
clone_size: few; d_call: TRBD1; j_call: TRBJ1-4; cdr3_length: 15; v_call: TRBV6-1; cdr3_aa: CASSEAPGQSEKLFF; cdr3_nt: TGTGCCAGCAGTGAAGCGCCGGGACAGAGCGAAAAACTGTTTTTT